This T cell receptor (beta chain) emerged from a study of blood T cell repertoires in COVID-19. The wider study: Italy, Spain and the United States were the sources of the convalescent and acute COVID-19 samples. Nucleic acid was either cDNA or gDNA, and it came from T cells, B-cell-depleted T cells, or PBMCs.

Original analysis: Scientists estimated how many nucleated cells there were by amplifying reference gene primers. Sequencing was performed with immunoSEQ multiplex PCR; in TCRdb, only in-frame clones are kept and a portion is missing. V, J and clone size are those of that table, while D and trimming were read from the DNA. The top ten hold 15% to 20% of the sample, which has around 100,000 clones, 89% seen once. The trim removed 6 bases at V and 3 bases at J, leaving 8 bases unmatched. The germline CDR1 and CDR2 sequences are SNHLY and FYNNEI. The CDR3 is 16 amino acids. The sequenced material came from peripheral blood. The receptor comes from a woman aged 80 or older in a cohort sampled during active COVID-19. The V and J genes are TRBV2 and TRBJ2-2, with 9 bases lining up with TRBD2. CDR3 protein: CASSALAGADTGELFF. CDR3 coding DNA: TGTGCCAGCAGCGCTTTAGCGGGAGCGGACACCGGGGAGCTGTTTTTT.